The sample holds many counts of the clone carrying this TCR beta chain. In germline, CDR1 is MNHEY, CDR2 SVGAGI. V was clipped by 3 bases and J by 3 bases; unmatched bases: 4. This CDR3 comprises 14 residues. The entry originates in a study of patients and donors after allogeneic stem cell transplantation. One entry per CDR3 protein results from TCRdb running MiXCR on the RT-PCR reads. In the table there are roughly 880,000 distinct CDR3 sequences, about 20% of which are singletons. Sequencing was performed on blood, either unsorted or a sorted T cell fraction (not recorded which). The V gene is TRBV6-5, the J gene TRBJ2-7, with 8 bases matching TRBD2. This TCR was recovered from a human donor who was either an allogeneic HSCT recipient or a stem cell or donor lymphocyte infusion donor (not recorded which). It is not recorded whose cells these are; they may come from a transplant donor. The CDR3, as DNA: TGTGCCAGCAGTTATCTCGGGGGGGACTACGAGCAGTACTTC. Its translation: CASSYLGGDYEQYF.